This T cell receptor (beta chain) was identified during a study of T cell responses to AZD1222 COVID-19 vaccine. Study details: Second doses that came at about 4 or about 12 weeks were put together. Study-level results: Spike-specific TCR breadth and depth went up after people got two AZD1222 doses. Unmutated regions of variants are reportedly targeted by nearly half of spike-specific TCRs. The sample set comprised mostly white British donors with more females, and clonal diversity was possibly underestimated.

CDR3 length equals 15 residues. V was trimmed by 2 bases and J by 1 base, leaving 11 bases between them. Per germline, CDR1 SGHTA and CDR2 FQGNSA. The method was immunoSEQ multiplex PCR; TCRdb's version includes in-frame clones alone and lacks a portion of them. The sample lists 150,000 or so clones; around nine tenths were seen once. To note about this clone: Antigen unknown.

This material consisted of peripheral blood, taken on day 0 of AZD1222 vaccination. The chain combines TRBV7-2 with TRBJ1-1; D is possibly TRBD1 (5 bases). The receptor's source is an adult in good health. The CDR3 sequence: CASSLNGARNTEAFF. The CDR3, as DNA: TGTGCCAGCAGCTTAAATGGGGCACGGAACACTGAAGCTTTCTTT.